The 24 T cell receptor beta chains in this list originate from one sample, sequenced in a study of neoadjuvant nivolumab and ipilimumab in lung cancer. Generated by immunoSEQ multiplex PCR, the TCRdb table keeps only in-frame clones and is missing some. The repertoire has approximately 4,900 clones, 91% of them found once; the top ten carry 2.5% to 4%. The sequencing used blood, collected after neoadjuvant nivolumab, alone or with ipilimumab, at or shortly before surgery. The receptors stem from an adult with non-small cell lung cancer. Some clones in this sample may be carry-over from other donors' samples.

This clone was recorded only once. The gene calls are TRBV11-2 and TRBJ1-2, with D perhaps TRBD1 (6 bases). Germline V gene lookup returns CDR1 SGHAT and CDR2 FQNNGV. This CDR3 has 13 amino acids. The V end lost 7 bases, the J end lost 6 bases, and 15 bases lay between the germline ends. In DNA, the CDR3 is TGTGCCAGCAACAACGACAGGTTTGATGGCTACACCTTC. Its protein is CASNNDRFDGYTF.

This chain connects TRBV18 to TRBJ2-2, with 7 bases that match TRBD1. Germline V lookup: CDR1 KGHSH, CDR2 LQKENI. The CDR3 has 17 amino acids. V gave up 4 bases and J gave up 3 bases; unmatched junction bases: 11. The CDR3 region has the DNA TGTGCCAGCTCACAGGGTCCGAGGGACAGCGACACCGGGGAGCTGTTTTTT. Its translation: CASSQGPRDSDTGELFF.

The chain recombines TRBV6-1 with TRBJ1-2; possible D gene TRBD1, 5 bases. Germline V CDR1 and CDR2: MNHNS, SASEGT. The V gene lost 2 bases and the J gene lost 7 bases, with 11 bases spanning the gap. This CDR3 region has 13 residues. DNA of the CDR3: TGTGCCAGCAGTGAAAGGGGAGTGCGTGGCTACACCTTC. It translates to CASSERGVRGYTF.

The V and J genes are TRBV5-1 and TRBJ2-2, with a tentative D call TRBD2 (6 bases). The CDR3 is 15 residues long. Trimming pared 0 bases from V and 3 bases from J, leaving 9 bases between. Germline values: CDR1 SGHRS, CDR2 YFSETQ. In nucleotides, the CDR3 is TGCGCCAGCAGCTTGGCCGGAGGGGACACCGGGGAGCTGTTTTTT. Amino acids: CASSLAGGDTGELFF.

The DNA of the CDR3 is TGTGCCAGCACATCGGGGATTGGCAATCAGCCCCAGCATTTT. Translation gives CASTSGIGNQPQHF. The V and J genes are TRBV19 and TRBJ1-5; D ambiguous. This CDR3 spans 14 amino acids. The V end was cut by 9 bases, the J end by 2 bases, with 14 bases between. CDR1 and CDR2 from the germline V gene are LNHDA and SQIVND (reference sequence).

V and J are TRBV9 and TRBJ2-7, with 8 bases matching TRBD1. The CDR3 has 17 amino acids. Trimming at V came to 4 bases and at J to 1 base, leaving 13 bases not matched to a gene. From germline, CDR1 is SGDLS and CDR2 YYNGEE. CDR3 DNA: TGTGCCAGCAGCCCCAGAGGGGACAGGCCACTTTCCTACGAGCAGTACTTC. This codes for CASSPRGDRPLSYEQYF. Together with reference TRBV9 and TRBJ2-7, the CDR3 gives the full variable domain: DSGVTQTPKHLITATGQRVTLRCSPRSGDLSVYWYQQSLDQGLQFLIQYYNGEERAKGNILERFSAQQFPDLHSELNLSSLELGDSALYFCASSPRGDRPLSYEQYFGPGTRLTVT.

The chain links TRBV2 to TRBJ1-2; D remains unclear. Trimming cost V 2 bases and J 0 bases, with 7 bases left between them. Germline V gives CDR1 SNHLY, CDR2 FYNNEI. The CDR3 is 14 residues long. The CDR3 DNA follows: TGTGCCAGCAGTGAACGGGGATCTAACTATGGCTACACCTTC. Encoded protein: CASSERGSNYGYTF.

A few counts support this clone. CDR3 sequence: CASSRPTSGNYEQYF. For the CDR3, the DNA is TGTGCCAGCAGCCGCCCGACTAGCGGGAACTACGAGCAGTACTTC. This chain uses TRBV6-6 with TRBJ2-7; TRBD2 aligns across 11 bases. The germline V gene encodes CDR1 MNHNY and CDR2 SVGAGI (reference sequence). This CDR3 region has 15 residues. V was clipped by 6 bases and J by 3 bases; unmatched bases: 7.

V gene TRBV19 combines with J gene TRBJ2-1; TRBD2 agrees at 8 bases. Germline V gene sequence: CDR1 LNHDA, CDR2 SQIVND (reference sequence). The CDR3 extends over 17 amino acids. V was pared by 5 bases and J by 7 bases, with 16 bases of the junction left unmatched. CDR3 protein: CASSPWDPGGPRNEQFF. For the CDR3, the DNA is TGTGCCAGTAGTCCCTGGGATCCGGGAGGGCCTCGGAATGAGCAGTTCTTC.

This clone was picked up a small number of times. The rearrangement links TRBV19 to TRBJ1-5; no clear D gene. The CDR3 is made up of 12 amino acids. Germline CDR1 reads LNHDA; CDR2 reads SQIVND (reference sequence). The V end was cut by 6 bases, the J end by 3 bases, with 6 bases between. The CDR3 protein is CASSSINQPQHF. The CDR3 region has the DNA TGTGCCAGTAGCTCGATCAATCAGCCCCAGCATTTT.

The chain combines TRBV19 with TRBJ1-5, with a weak D call TRBD1 (6 bases). V gave up 5 bases and J gave up 0 bases, with 14 bases separating them. The CDR3 is made up of 16 amino acids. Germline lookup yields CDR1 LNHDA and CDR2 SQIVND (reference sequence). CDR3 amino acids: CASSSQGSGSNQPQHF. The DNA of the CDR3 is TGTGCCAGTAGTTCACAGGGCTCGGGTAGCAATCAGCCCCAGCATTTT.

This rearrangement joins TRBV23-1 to TRBJ2-7; D possibly corresponds to TRBD1 (5 bases). TRBV23-1 is noted as an ORF with a role that remains uncertain. The CDR3 totals 11 residues. V gave up 8 bases and J gave up 5 bases, with 10 bases separating them. The CDR3 is CASPGLDEQYF. For the CDR3, the DNA is TGCGCCAGCCCAGGGCTGGACGAGCAGTACTTC.

The V gene is TRBV13, the J gene TRBJ2-3, with D possibly TRBD1 on 5 matching bases. This CDR3 region has 20 residues. CDR1 is PRHDT, CDR2 FYEKMQ, per germline (reference sequence). The ends were cut back, 0 bases at V and 2 bases at J, with 24 bases in the middle. The CDR3 DNA sequence: TGTGCCAGCAGCTTAGGGGGGCCAGACCGGTTCCCTCCCCCCACAGATACGCAGTATTTT. Translation gives CASSLGGPDRFPPPTDTQYF.

The chain joins TRBV7-2 to TRBJ2-1; TRBD2 matches at 11 bases. The germline CDR1 and CDR2 sequences are SGHTA and FQGNSA. With 5 bases clipped from V and 3 bases from J, the junction kept 6 bases outside the gene matches. The length of the CDR3 is 16 residues. The CDR3 nucleotides read TGTGCCAGCAGCCCATTGACTAGCGGGATCTACAATGAGCAGTTCTTC. Protein product: CASSPLTSGIYNEQFF.

CDR3 nucleotide sequence: TGTGCCAGTAGTATCCAAGGGGCAGAGACCCAGTACTTC. It codes for CASSIQGAETQYF. V and J are TRBV19 and TRBJ2-5; D might be TRBD1 (5 bases). V gave up 3 bases and J gave up 4 bases, with 9 bases separating them. The germline CDR1 and CDR2 sequences are LNHDA and SQIVND (reference sequence). This CDR3 contains 13 residues.

V and J are TRBV7-8 and TRBJ2-1; 8 positions agree with TRBD1. The germline gives CDR1 SGHVS, CDR2 FQNEAQ. The CDR3 length is 16 residues. Germline trimming cut 5 bases from V and 6 bases from J; bases unmatched to any gene: 12. Here the CDR3 reads CASSPISGTGFNEQFF. Here the CDR3 DNA reads TGTGCCAGCAGCCCAATATCCGGGACAGGATTCAATGAGCAGTTCTTC.

The chain uses TRBV6-6 and TRBJ1-5, with 8 bases that match TRBD1. The CDR3 has 14 amino acids. V trimming: 6 bases; J trimming: 7 bases; junction bases outside the gene matches: 8. The germline V gene has CDR1 MNHNY and CDR2 SVGAGI (reference sequence). In nucleotides, the CDR3 is TGTGCCAGCAGGACGGACAGGGAATCCCAGCCCCAGCATTTT. Its translation is CASRTDRESQPQHF.

The chain uses TRBV27 and TRBJ1-1; no definite D call. CDR3 size: 13 residues. Germline-derived CDR1 and CDR2 are MNHEY and SMNVEV (reference sequence). Trimming stripped 2 bases from V and 1 base from J, with 5 bases between. The CDR3 DNA is TGTGCCAGCAGTTTAAAGACGAACACTGAAGCTTTCTTT. This gives the protein CASSLKTNTEAFF.

This clone has a handful of counts. This sequence joins TRBV4-3 and TRBJ2-7, with a tentative D call TRBD2 (5 bases). Germline V CDR1 and CDR2: LGHNA, YSLEER. The germline V and J ends were trimmed by 11 bases and 1 base, with 12 bases remaining between them. The CDR3 sequence is 12 residues long. The CDR3: CAPAGGSYEQYF. The CDR3 region has the DNA TGCGCCCCGGCGGGCGGTTCCTACGAGCAGTACTTC.

The gene calls are TRBV5-1 and TRBJ2-3; 9 bases match TRBD2. After removal of 1 base from V and 5 bases from J, the junction contained 5 bases not matched to a gene. Germline CDR1 reads SGHRS; CDR2 reads YFSETQ. The CDR3 consists of 15 residues. The CDR3 is CASSLSRGRGDTQYF. In nucleotides, the CDR3 is TGCGCCAGCAGCTTGTCTCGCGGGAGGGGAGATACGCAGTATTTT.

This clone was counted only a few times. The V call is TRBV19, the J call TRBJ2-5; 7 positions match TRBD1. This CDR3 region has 12 residues. V lost 4 bases and J lost 9; bases outside the gene matches: 5. The germline V gene encodes CDR1 LNHDA and CDR2 SQIVND (reference sequence). The CDR3 loop is CASSTGTVPQYF. In DNA form, the CDR3 reads TGTGCCAGTAGTACGGGGACAGTACCCCAGTACTTC.

This chain uses TRBV6-5 with TRBJ1-1; TRBD1 agrees at 7 bases. Trimming at V came to 5 bases and at J to 7 bases, leaving 7 bases not matched to a gene. The CDR3 is 13 amino acids. Germline V CDR1 and CDR2: MNHEY, SVGAGI. This CDR3 is CASSLLGQVEAFF. The CDR3 region has the DNA TGTGCCAGCAGTCTATTAGGACAGGTTGAAGCTTTCTTT.

The V call is TRBV10-3, the J call TRBJ2-7; 7 nucleotides align to TRBD1. CDR1 is ENHRY and CDR2 is SYGVKD in the germline V gene. With 7 bases clipped from V and 5 bases from J, the junction kept 8 bases outside the gene matches. The CDR3 consists of 13 residues. CDR3 region: CAINKDRLNEQYF. The CDR3, as DNA: TGTGCCATCAACAAGGACAGGCTCAACGAGCAGTACTTC.

V gene TRBV2 combines with J gene TRBJ2-2; D unresolved. The ends were cut back, 6 bases at V and 7 bases at J, with 15 bases in the middle. Germline-derived CDR1 and CDR2 are SNHLY and FYNNEI. The length of the CDR3 is 14 residues. CDR3 in DNA: TGTGCCAGCAGCCCAAGCCGTTCCGGCGGGGAGCTGTTTTTT. Encoded protein: CASSPSRSGGELFF.